Presented here are 10 T cell receptor beta chains from one specimen sequenced in a study of shared clonotypes between healthy human individuals. Profiling relied on immunoSEQ multiplex PCR, and the TCRdb table lists in-frame clones only, not all of them. Of 2 million or so clones listed, about 94% are singletons. Terminally differentiated effector memory CD45RA+ cells were excluded from the naive CD8 cells, which were CD45RO-negative and positively selected for CCR7. Sequencing was carried out using naive CD8+ T cells sorted from blood. The receptor set was obtained from a man between 18 and 29 years old in good health.

V is TRBV6-6 and J is TRBJ2-5, with D unresolved. With 6 bases removed from V and 0 bases from J, the gap between germline ends came to 5 bases. This CDR3 has 12 residues. The germline V gene encodes CDR1 MNHNY and CDR2 SVGAGI (reference sequence). The DNA of the CDR3 is TGTGCCAGCAGCCCGGACCAAGAGACCCAGTACTTC. It translates to CASSPDQETQYF.

As for this clone: Other nucleotide sequences from this sample produce the same CDR3. For the CDR3, the DNA is TGTGCCAGCAGGGGACAGGGTCAAGAGACCCAGTACTTC. Amino acid sequence: CASRGQGQETQYF. The rearrangement uses TRBV6-1 and TRBJ2-5, with 9 bases fitting TRBD1. Trimming removed 6 bases from V and 2 bases from J; junction bases left unmatched: 1. Germline V gene lookup returns CDR1 MNHNS and CDR2 SASEGT. The CDR3 has 13 residues.

The rearrangement links TRBV6-5 to TRBJ1-4; D gene ambiguous. This CDR3 has 13 amino acids. The germline gives CDR1 MNHEY, CDR2 SVGAGI. Deletions cut 0 bases from V and 12 bases from J, with 11 bases between. The CDR3 DNA reads as TGTGCCAGCAGTTACTCGACACCGATGGAACTGTTTTTT. It is translated as CASSYSTPMELFF.

The J gene is TRBJ1-2, the V gene TRBV5-4; TRBD1 aligns across 7 bases. The CDR3 is 13 amino acids. Germline CDR1 is SGHNT and CDR2 is YYREEE (reference sequence). The V and J ends lost 4 bases and 3 bases, in that order; junction bases with no gene match: 3. Here the CDR3 DNA reads TGTGCCAGCAGCGCTACAGGGGACTATGGCTACACCTTC. Protein: CASSATGDYGYTF.

The J gene is TRBJ2-3, the V gene TRBV28, with D possibly TRBD2 on 6 matching bases. V was trimmed by 5 bases and J by 5 bases, leaving 14 bases between them. CDR3 length: 14 amino acids. Looked up from germline, CDR1 is MDHEN and CDR2 is SYDVKM. CDR3 coding DNA: TGTGCCAGCAGTGTCCGGGACTCACAAGATACGCAGTATTTT. Amino acids: CASSVRDSQDTQYF.

The chain uses TRBV6-5 and TRBJ2-1; D is perhaps TRBD2 (6 bases). The germline V gene encodes CDR1 MNHEY and CDR2 SVGAGI. V dropped 8 bases and J dropped 0 bases, with 14 bases sitting between them. This CDR3 spans 15 amino acids. The CDR3 sequence: CASHPRGSSYNEQFF. The CDR3 DNA follows: TGTGCCAGCCATCCTCGGGGGAGCTCCTACAATGAGCAGTTCTTC.

On this clone: Additional DNA sequences in this sample encode the identical CDR3. For the CDR3, the DNA is TGTGCCAGCAGCTTAAGCGGAAGCTCCTACAATGAGCAGTTCTTC. As protein: CASSLSGSSYNEQFF. The chain combines TRBV5-6 with TRBJ2-1; TRBD2 might be the D (5 bases). The germline V and J ends were trimmed by 2 bases and 0 bases, with 9 bases remaining between them. The CDR3 consists of 15 residues. Germline V gene lookup returns CDR1 SGHDT and CDR2 YYEEEE.

CDR3 protein: CASSPGLGLFGTQYF. Written as DNA, the CDR3 is TGTGCCAGCAGCCCGGGCCTGGGCCTATTTGGGACCCAGTACTTC. This rearrangement joins TRBV5-4 to TRBJ2-5; D call uncertain. The germline V gene encodes CDR1 SGHNT and CDR2 YYREEE (reference sequence). This CDR3 contains 15 residues. With 4 bases removed from V and 7 bases from J, the gap between germline ends came to 20 bases. Together with reference TRBV5-4 and TRBJ2-5, the CDR3 gives the full variable domain: ETGVTQSPTHLIKTRGQQVTLRCSSQSGHNTVSWYQQALGQGPQFIFQYYREEENGRGNFPPRFSGLQFPNYSSELNVNALELDDSALYLCASSPGLGLFGTQYFGPGTRLLVL.

The V gene is TRBV7-3, the J gene TRBJ1-1, with D perhaps matching TRBD1 (5 bases). Germline CDR1 and CDR2: SGHTA and FQGTGA. V gave up 6 bases and J gave up 5 bases, with 19 bases separating them. The CDR3 extends over 15 amino acids. CDR3 sequence (DNA): TGTGCCAGCAGTAGGGACGGGTTGAGGGGAACTGAAGCTTTCTTT. This encodes CASSRDGLRGTEAFF. Variable domain in full (rest from reference TRBV7-3 and TRBJ1-1): GAGVSQTPSNKVTEKGKYVELRCDPISGHTALYWYRQSLGQGPEFLIYFQGTGAADDSGLPNDRFFAVRPEGSVSTLKIQRTERGDSAVYLCASSRDGLRGTEAFFGQGTRLTVV.

The chain combines TRBV6-5 with TRBJ1-1; tentative D call: TRBD1 (6 bases). The germline V gene encodes CDR1 MNHEY and CDR2 SVGAGI. The CDR3 has 16 amino acids. Between the trimmed V and J ends, which lost 0 bases and 0 bases, there was a span of 11 bases. CDR3 residues: CASSYSRTALNTEAFF. The CDR3 DNA is TGTGCCAGCAGTTACTCCAGGACAGCCCTGAACACTGAAGCTTTCTTT.